This T cell receptor beta chain is drawn from a study of PD-1 blockade in classical Hodgkin lymphoma. Germline V gene data show CDR1 as MNHNS and CDR2 as SASEGT. Trimming cost V 1 base and J 4 bases, with 10 bases left between them. CDR3 length equals 14 residues. The protocol was immunoSEQ multiplex PCR, while the TCRdb copy is restricted to in-frame clones and leaves out a portion. The profile shows just under 20,000 clones, around four fifths of them singletons. To note about this clone: The antigen is undetermined.

Overall study results and limits: The CD4+ diversity rise by C4D1 was clearest in complete responders. Similar baseline diversity was found in complete responders and newly diagnosed patients.

The time point is: cycle 4 day 1 (C4D1), after less than seven weeks of nivolumab. All the patients suffered relapse after autologous stem cell transplantation, and brentuximab vedotin exposure differed. Purified CD4+ T cells were obtained from thawed PBMCs through magnetic negative selection. This material consisted of CD4+ T cells from blood, taken before the fourth cycle of nivolumab. The TCR comes from a human donor with classical Hodgkin lymphoma. The chain recombines TRBV6-1 with TRBJ1-2, with D possibly being TRBD1 (5 bases). As DNA, the CDR3 is TGTGCCAGCAGTGAAGAGAGGGGAGGCTATGGCTACACCTTC. Protein product: CASSEERGGYGYTF.